The next 12 T cell receptor beta chains were all read from a single sample in a study of OX40 agonist ivuxolimab in advanced cancers. Produced via immunoSEQ multiplex PCR; TCRdb's table is partial and in-frame only. The top ten clones hold approximately 2% of a sample with about 78,000 clones, about four fifths of them seen once. This sample comprised CD4+ or CD8+ T cells sorted from blood, obtained in a trial of the OX40 agonist ivuxolimab. The receptors stem from an adult with an advanced solid tumor such as melanoma, head and neck, liver or kidney cancer.

The chain employs TRBV5-1 and TRBJ1-1; 7 bases agree with TRBD1. Germline assignment: CDR1 SGHRS and CDR2 YFSETQ. J gave up 0 bases and V 5 bases, and 7 bases lay outside the gene matches. The CDR3 is 15 residues long. The CDR3 coding sequence is TGCGCCAGCAGGGAAAAGGGGGCCGTGAACACTGAAGCTTTCTTT. Its protein is CASREKGAVNTEAFF.

The gene calls are TRBV28 and TRBJ2-5; D perhaps matches TRBD2 (7 bases). The CDR3 length is 17 residues. Per germline, CDR1 MDHEN and CDR2 SYDVKM. V lost 5 bases, J lost 0 bases, and 19 bases lay in between. DNA of the CDR3: TGTGCCAGCAGTCGAGGGGGAGGGGGACATAACCAAGAGACCCAGTACTTC. As protein: CASSRGGGGHNQETQYF.

The V call is TRBV4-1, the J call TRBJ1-1; the D is unclear. Germline CDR1 and CDR2: MGHRA and YSYEKL. The CDR3 spans 14 residues. Between the trimmed V and J ends, which lost 0 bases and 5 bases, there was a span of 10 bases. CDR3 DNA: TGCGCCAGCAGCCAAGAGGAGGGAATGACTGAAGCTTTCTTT. It is translated as CASSQEEGMTEAFF.

V is TRBV29-1 and J is TRBJ2-5; 12 bases match TRBD2. The length of the CDR3 is 17 residues. The germline gives CDR1 SQVTM, CDR2 ANQGSEA. Trimming at V came to 1 base and at J to 0 bases, leaving 6 bases not matched to a gene. CDR3 residues: CSVEGLAGGGHQETQYF. The CDR3 region has the DNA TGCAGCGTTGAAGGGCTAGCGGGAGGGGGACACCAAGAGACCCAGTACTTC.

A note on this clone: This same CDR3 is encoded by further DNA sequences in the sample. CDR3 sequence: CASSHTGITEAFF. CDR3 DNA: TGTGCCAGCAGTCATACAGGAATAACTGAAGCTTTCTTT. The J gene is TRBJ1-1, the V gene TRBV11-2, with D perhaps TRBD1 (5 bases). The CDR3 has 13 residues. Germline CDR1 is SGHAT and CDR2 is FQNNGV. Trimming pared 6 bases from V and 5 bases from J, leaving 13 bases between. Complete variable domain (other parts from reference TRBV11-2 and TRBJ1-1): EAGVAQSPRYKIIEKRQSVAFWCNPISGHATLYWYQQILGQGPKLLIQFQNNGVVDDSQLPKDRFSAERLKGVDSTLKIQPAKLEDSAVYLCASSHTGITEAFFGQGTRLTVV.

This chain joins TRBV27 and TRBJ1-1; unclear D gene. The V gene lost 3 bases and the J gene lost 3 bases, with 11 bases spanning the gap. In germline, CDR1 is MNHEY, CDR2 SMNVEV (reference sequence). This CDR3 has 14 residues. CDR3: CASSFSGQYTEAFF. The DNA of the CDR3 is TGTGCCAGCAGTTTCTCGGGCCAATACACTGAAGCTTTCTTT.

This rearrangement joins TRBV28 to TRBJ2-2; TRBD2 agrees at 7 bases. There are 13 residues in the CDR3. V dropped 10 bases and J dropped 1; count of bases not matched to a gene: 3. Germline loops: CDR1 MDHEN, CDR2 SYDVKM. CDR3 sequence (DNA): TGTGCCACCTGGGGGGGGAACACCGGGGAGCTGTTTTTT. This codes for CATWGGNTGELFF.

CDR3 sequence reads: CASRPGTGGSGNTIYF. The CDR3 region has the DNA TGTGCCAGCAGGCCCGGGACAGGGGGCTCTGGAAACACCATATATTTT. The V and J genes are TRBV28 and TRBJ1-3; 11 positions agree with TRBD1. The CDR3 is made up of 16 amino acids. CDR1 MDHEN and CDR2 SYDVKM come from the germline V gene. V trimming: 6 bases; J trimming: 0 bases; junction bases outside the gene matches: 4.

V is TRBV5-1 and J is TRBJ2-5, with 11 bases that match TRBD2. The V gene's germline CDR1 is SGHRS and CDR2 YFSETQ. J was trimmed by 5 bases and V by 6 bases; bases with no gene match: 9. The CDR3 has 15 amino acids. The DNA of the CDR3 is TGCGCCAGCACTCTAACTAGCGGGGGAAGGGAGACCCAGTACTTC. Residues: CASTLTSGGRETQYF.

Sample share makes this clone medium-sized. The chain is built from TRBV7-2 and TRBJ1-5; no definite D call. Trimming removed 4 bases at V and 6 bases at J, with 19 bases between. This CDR3 region has 16 residues. Germline-derived CDR1 and CDR2 are SGHTA and FQGNSA. The CDR3 reads CASSSHPSGEGQPQHF. CDR3 DNA: TGTGCCAGCAGCTCTCACCCATCGGGCGAGGGTCAGCCCCAGCATTTT.

The J gene is TRBJ1-6, the V gene TRBV7-2, with 8 nucleotides matching TRBD1. This CDR3 has 16 residues. Germline CDR1 reads SGHTA; CDR2 reads FQGNSA. V gave up 0 bases and J gave up 9 bases; unmatched junction bases: 7. CDR3 nucleotides: TGTGCCAGCAGCTTAGCGCCCGACAGGGGCGGTTCACCCCTCCACTTT. It codes for CASSLAPDRGGSPLHF.

The chain's CDR3 is CASSPDLVSYEQYF. The CDR3 coding sequence is TGTGCCAGCTCACCCGACCTGGTCTCCTACGAGCAGTACTTC. This rearrangement joins TRBV18 to TRBJ2-7; D is ambiguous. Trimming shortened V by 3 bases and J by 0 bases, and 9 bases separated the two germline ends. This CDR3 has 14 residues. Germline V gene lookup returns CDR1 KGHSH and CDR2 LQKENI.